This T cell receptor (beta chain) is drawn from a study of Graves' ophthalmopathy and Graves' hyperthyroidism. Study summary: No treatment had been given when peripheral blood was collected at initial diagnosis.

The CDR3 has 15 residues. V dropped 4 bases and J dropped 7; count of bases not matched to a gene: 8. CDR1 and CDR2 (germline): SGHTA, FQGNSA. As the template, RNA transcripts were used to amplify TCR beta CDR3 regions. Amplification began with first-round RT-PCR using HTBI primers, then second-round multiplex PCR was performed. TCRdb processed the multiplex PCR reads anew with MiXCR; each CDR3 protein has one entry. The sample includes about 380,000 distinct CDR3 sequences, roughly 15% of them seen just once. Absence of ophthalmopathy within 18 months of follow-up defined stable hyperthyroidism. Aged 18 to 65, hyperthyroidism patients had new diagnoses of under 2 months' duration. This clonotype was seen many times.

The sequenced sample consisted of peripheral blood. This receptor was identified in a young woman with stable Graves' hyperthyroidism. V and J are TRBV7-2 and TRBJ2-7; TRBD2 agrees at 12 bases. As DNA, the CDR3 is TGTGCCAGCAGCTGGAGCCTAGCGGGGGGGGGAGAGCAGTACTTC. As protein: CASSWSLAGGGEQYF.